These T cell receptor beta chains were read from a single sample in a study of response to subunit inactivated influenza vaccine. Each CDR3 protein gets one entry after TCRdb re-called the RT-PCR reads with MiXCR. The table lists about 480,000 distinct CDR3 sequences, 25% of them singletons. The sequencing here drew on CD4+ T cells sorted from PBMCs, taken more than 4 days after vaccination. These receptors were taken from a middle-aged man who received an inactivated influenza vaccine. The CDR3 runs from the conserved cysteine through the conserved F or W. A D gene is named only where the DNA matches it firmly. Clone size is shown for a subset of rows, as once, few, many or a class of expanded clone.

d_gene	j_gene	v_gene	abundance	CDR3nt	CDR3aa
-	TRBJ2-6	TRBV12-3/TRBV12-4	few	TGTGCCAGCCTCAGGGGAGCCACCTCTGGGGCCAACGTCCTGACTTTC	CASLRGATSGANVLTF
TRBD1	TRBJ2-7	TRBV7-9	once	TGTGCCAGCAGCGCCCCCGGGACAGGGTTCTACGAGCAGTACTTC	CASSAPGTGFYEQYF
TRBD1	TRBJ2-4	TRBV30	-	TGTGCCTGGAGCCCCCCCCCTAAGGGGGCGAAAAACATTCAGTACTTC	CAWSPPPKGAKNIQYF
TRBD2	TRBJ2-2	TRBV6-5	few	TGTGCCAGCAGTTCAACTAGCGGGAGGGCTTACACCGGGGAGCTGTTTTTT	CASSSTSGRAYTGELFF
TRBD1	TRBJ2-7	TRBV20-1	-	TGCAGTGCACCGAACCCTATTGGGACAGGACGTCCCTACGAGCAGTACTTC	CSAPNPIGTGRPYEQYF
-	TRBJ1-6	TRBV4-2	-	TGTGCCAGCAGCCAAGATCAGAGGTATTCACCCCTCCACTTT	CASSQDQRYSPLHF
TRBD2	TRBJ2-5	TRBV6-5	-	TGTGCCAGCAGTTACTCGAGGGTGCCGGGAGGGCCCCTACAAGAGACCCAGTACTTC	CASSYSRVPGGPLQETQYF
TRBD1	TRBJ2-1	TRBV3-1	-	TGTGCCAGCAGCTCACTGCGACAGGGCCAGTCCTACAATGAGCAGTTCTTC	CASSSLRQGQSYNEQFF
TRBD1	TRBJ2-5	TRBV6-1	-	TGTGCCAGCAACCGGGGACAGCACCAAGAGACCCAGTACTTC	CASNRGQHQETQYF
TRBD1	TRBJ1-5	TRBV6-5	-	TGTGCCAGCAGTTACCGGACAGGGCCCCATCAGCCCCAGCATTTT	CASSYRTGPHQPQHF
TRBD1	TRBJ2-7	TRBV20-1	-	TGCAGTGCTAGAAGGGACAGAGGGCCCCACGAGCAGTACTTC	CSARRDRGPHEQYF
TRBD2	TRBJ2-7	TRBV20-1	-	TGCAGTGCTTCAACCGGGACTACCTCCTACGAGCAGTACTTC	CSASTGTTSYEQYF
TRBD2	TRBJ2-1	TRBV6-2/TRBV6-3	few	TGTGCCAGCAGCCCTACTAGCGGGAGGGCCAGTGAGCAGTTCTTC	CASSPTSGRASEQFF
-	TRBJ2-2	TRBV24-1	few	TGTGCCACCAGCTCCCGGACAGACTCGAACACCGGGGAGCTGTTTTTT	CATSSRTDSNTGELFF
TRBD1	TRBJ2-1	TRBV12-3/TRBV12-4	many	TGTGCCAGCAGTTTAAGGGACAGGGGGCGCGAGCAGTTCTTC	CASSLRDRGREQFF
-	TRBJ2-2	TRBV2	few	TGTGCCAGCAGTGAAGTCACGGGTATAGGGCTGAACACCGGGGAGCTGTTTTTT	CASSEVTGIGLNTGELFF